A single sample gave rise to the 25 T cell receptor beta chains below, sequenced in a study of early T cells in non-severe SARS-CoV-2 infection. MiXCR was run by TCRdb on the 5' RACE reads, yielding one entry per CDR3 protein. This table holds under 85,000 distinct CDR3 sequences, 9.5% to 13% found once. Sample: whole blood. These receptors all stem from an adult who was a healthcare worker with PCR-confirmed SARS-CoV-2 infection or an uninfected control (not recorded which).

This clonotype has only a few counts. This chain connects TRBV3-1 to TRBJ1-3; D might be TRBD1 (5 bases). The CDR3 consists of 14 residues. Trimming removed 4 bases at V and 4 bases at J, with 11 bases between. Germline CDR1 LGHDT, CDR2 YNNKEL (reference sequence). CDR3 sequence: CASSLGGEGNTIYF. Written as DNA, the CDR3 is TGTGCCAGCAGCCTGGGGGGAGAAGGAAACACCATATATTTT.

This clonotype was detected a few times. The chain employs TRBV28 and TRBJ1-2; D is unclear. The V end was cut by 7 bases, the J end by 8 bases, with 17 bases between. The CDR3 has 13 residues. CDR1 and CDR2 (germline): MDHEN, SYDVKM. CDR3 protein: CASTLDTLRGYTF. For the CDR3, the DNA is TGTGCCAGCACCCTTGACACTCTTAGGGGCTACACCTTC.

At least ten counts were recorded for this clonotype. This rearrangement joins TRBV7-8 to TRBJ2-5, with TRBD2 identical over 8 bases. The trim removed 2 bases at V and 4 bases at J, leaving 12 bases unmatched. Germline lookup yields CDR1 SGHVS and CDR2 FQNEAQ. This CDR3 region has 17 residues. The CDR3 loop is CASSLLAGRAKAETQYF. The CDR3 coding sequence is TGTGCCAGCAGCTTACTTGCCGGGAGGGCCAAGGCAGAGACCCAGTACTTC. Looking up the rest from reference TRBV7-8 and TRBJ2-5 gives the full variable domain: GAGVSQSPRYKVAKRGQDVALRCDPISGHVSLFWYQQALGQGPEFLTYFQNEAQLDKSGLPSDRFFAERPEGSVSTLKIQRTQQEDSAVYLCASSLLAGRAKAETQYFGPGTRLLVL.

This clonotype showed up just a few times. The CDR3 DNA follows: TGTGCCAGCAGCTTGGCCCCAGGGCCCTACGAGCAGTACTTC. Amino acids: CASSLAPGPYEQYF. The chain is built from TRBV5-4 and TRBJ2-7, with D possibly TRBD1 on 5 matching bases. The CDR3 is 14 amino acids. Per the germline V gene, CDR1 is SGHNT and CDR2 is YYREEE (reference sequence). Trimming cost V 0 bases and J 2 bases, with 9 bases left between them.

At least ten counts were recorded for this clonotype. V and J are TRBV28 and TRBJ2-1; 11 bases match TRBD2. Germline V lookup: CDR1 MDHEN, CDR2 SYDVKM. This CDR3 has 13 amino acids. With 9 bases clipped from V and 9 bases from J, the junction kept 7 bases outside the gene matches. CDR3 in DNA: TGTGCCAGTTTAGCGGGGGGGCGAGGTGAGCAGTTCTTC. This codes for CASLAGGRGEQFF.

In its sample, this clonotype was seen many times. The chain is built from TRBV12-3 or TRBV12-4 and TRBJ2-1, with D tentatively TRBD2 (6 bases). The ends were cut back, 5 bases at V and 15 bases at J, with 14 bases in the middle. The CDR3 consists of 11 residues. CDR3 coding DNA: TGTGCCAGCAGTCTTTCGGGAGAGGTGTTCTTC. It is translated as CASSLSGEVFF.

This clonotype has only a few counts. The chain has TRBV5-8 and TRBJ1-1; D unresolved. The germline gives CDR1 SGHTS, CDR2 YDEGEE. V was shortened by 0 bases and J by 3 bases, with 12 bases between the two germline ends. The CDR3 is 15 amino acids. Here the CDR3 DNA reads TGTGCCAGCAGCTTGGGTGCCAGAGGTGACACTGAAGCTTTCTTT. It specifies CASSLGARGDTEAFF. Filled out from reference TRBV5-8 and TRBJ1-1, the complete variable domain reads EAGVTQSPTHLIKTRGQQATLRCSPISGHTSVYWYQQALGLGLQFLLWYDEGEERNRGNFPPRFSGRQFPNYSSELNVNALELEDSALYLCASSLGARGDTEAFFGQGTRLTVV.

The rearrangement uses TRBV20-1 and TRBJ2-7; no definite D call. CDR3 length: 15 residues. V was trimmed by 0 bases and J by 7 bases, leaving 19 bases between them. The germline V gene has CDR1 DFQATT and CDR2 SNEGSKA (reference sequence). CDR3 nucleotides: TGCAGTGCTAGAGATCAGGATCTGGGCACTACGGAGCAGTACTTC. Amino acids: CSARDQDLGTTEQYF.

The V and J genes are TRBV7-9 and TRBJ2-5; D is perhaps TRBD2 (5 bases). Trimming took 1 base from V and 5 from J, leaving 11 bases between them. The V gene's germline CDR1 is SEHNR and CDR2 FQNEAQ (reference sequence). This CDR3 comprises 14 residues. DNA of the CDR3: TGTGCCAGCAGCTTAGATCGCGAGGGTGAGACCCAGTACTTC. Translation gives CASSLDREGETQYF.

This chain connects TRBV11-1 to TRBJ2-1; D remains ambiguous. This CDR3 is 17 amino acids long. Germline CDR1 is SGHAT and CDR2 is FQDESV (reference sequence). Trimming took off 1 base at V and 4 bases at J, with 17 bases between the two ends. Written as DNA, the CDR3 is TGTGCCAGCAGCTTAGGGCAGGTCAACCCCTCGTACAATGAGCAGTTCTTC. Encoded protein: CASSLGQVNPSYNEQFF.

The gene calls are TRBV20-1 and TRBJ1-2, with no clear D. Germline V gene lookup returns CDR1 DFQATT and CDR2 SNEGSKA (reference sequence). The CDR3 runs to 13 residues. CDR3 loop: CSARTEVHYGYTF. CDR3 coding DNA: TGCAGCGCACGGACCGAAGTCCACTATGGCTACACCTTC.

This clonotype showed up many times. The chain combines TRBV19 with TRBJ2-7, with 7 bases aligning to TRBD2. Looked up from germline, CDR1 is LNHDA and CDR2 is SQIVND (reference sequence). With 4 bases clipped from V and 6 bases from J, the junction kept 3 bases outside the gene matches. The CDR3 is 12 amino acids. This chain's CDR3 is CASSTGGSEQYF. The CDR3 DNA reads TGTGCCAGTAGTACTGGCGGGAGCGAGCAGTACTTC.

The chain has TRBV28 and TRBJ2-7; perhaps TRBD2 as D (5 bases). The ends were cut back, 7 bases at V and 2 bases at J, with 18 bases in the middle. Looked up from germline, CDR1 is MDHEN and CDR2 is SYDVKM. The CDR3 covers 15 residues. The CDR3 sequence is CASTSDWSGPYEQYF. The CDR3 DNA sequence: TGTGCCAGCACTTCTGATTGGAGCGGCCCCTACGAGCAGTACTTC. The full variable domain, completed using reference TRBV28 and TRBJ2-7, is DVKVTQSSRYLVKRTGEKVFLECVQDMDHENMFWYRQDPGLGLRLIYFSYDVKMKEKGDIPEGYSVSREKKERFSLILESASTNQTSMYLCASTSDWSGPYEQYFGPGTRLTVT.

This clonotype turned up a few times. This chain joins TRBV7-8 and TRBJ2-7; the D gene is possibly TRBD1 (6 bases). The CDR3 totals 13 residues. CDR1 is SGHVS and CDR2 is FQNEAQ in the germline V gene. V was shortened by 8 bases and J by 3 bases, with 14 bases between the two germline ends. This CDR3 reads CASGTKQGYEQYF. The CDR3 DNA sequence: TGTGCCAGCGGCACGAAACAGGGCTACGAGCAGTACTTC. Complete variable domain (other parts from reference TRBV7-8 and TRBJ2-7): GAGVSQSPRYKVAKRGQDVALRCDPISGHVSLFWYQQALGQGPEFLTYFQNEAQLDKSGLPSDRFFAERPEGSVSTLKIQRTQQEDSAVYLCASGTKQGYEQYFGPGTRLTVT.

The chain joins TRBV5-1 to TRBJ2-1; D might be TRBD1 (6 bases). With 3 bases removed from V and 14 bases from J, the gap between germline ends came to 24 bases. CDR3 length equals 15 residues. CDR1 SGHRS and CDR2 YFSETQ come from the germline V gene. CDR3 residues: CASSSETPGHPTKFF. As DNA, the CDR3 is TGCGCCAGCAGCTCTGAAACCCCGGGACACCCCACGAAGTTCTTC. Combining the CDR3 with reference TRBV5-1 and TRBJ2-1 gives the whole variable domain KAGVTQTPRYLIKTRGQQVTLSCSPISGHRSVSWYQQTPGQGLQFLFEYFSETQRNKGNFPGRFSGRQFSNSRSEMNVSTLELGDSALYLCASSSETPGHPTKFFGPGTRLTVL.

This clonotype was detected many times. The gene calls are TRBV18 and TRBJ2-3; TRBD2 matches at 7 bases. From germline, CDR1 is KGHSH and CDR2 LQKENI. V dropped 0 bases and J dropped 2; count of bases not matched to a gene: 5. The CDR3 extends over 16 amino acids. The CDR3 nucleotides read TGTGCCAGCTCACCACCGGCGGGGGACCTCACAGATACGCAGTATTTT. This gives the protein CASSPPAGDLTDTQYF.

The table lists this clonotype with a few counts. The chain links TRBV6-5 to TRBJ2-7; D might be TRBD1 (5 bases). The length of the CDR3 is 13 residues. Trimming shortened V by 7 bases and J by 0 bases, and 10 bases separated the two germline ends. The germline CDR1 and CDR2 sequences are MNHEY and SVGAGI. This CDR3 is CASKRQLSYEQYF. In nucleotides, the CDR3 is TGTGCCAGCAAAAGACAGCTCTCCTACGAGCAGTACTTC.

In its sample, this clonotype was seen many times. The J gene is TRBJ2-1, the V gene TRBV5-1; D is undetermined. Trimming shortened V by 3 bases and J by 2 bases, and 6 bases separated the two germline ends. Germline loops: CDR1 SGHRS, CDR2 YFSETQ. The CDR3 has 13 amino acids. The CDR3 DNA reads as TGCGCCAGCAGCTGGTCTACCTACAATGAGCAGTTCTTC. Translated: CASSWSTYNEQFF. Full variable domain (remainder filled in from reference TRBV5-1 and TRBJ2-1): KAGVTQTPRYLIKTRGQQVTLSCSPISGHRSVSWYQQTPGQGLQFLFEYFSETQRNKGNFPGRFSGRQFSNSRSEMNVSTLELGDSALYLCASSWSTYNEQFFGPGTRLTVL.

This clonotype appeared a few times. A much bigger clone sits one base away, suggesting this may be a read error. The CDR3 loop is CASSLADSGILHSCNEQFF. The CDR3 DNA reads as TGTGCCAGCAGCTTAGCGGATAGCGGAATCCTCCACTCCTGCAATGAGCAGTTCTTC. V and J are TRBV7-9 and TRBJ2-1, with D maybe TRBD2 (6 bases). The CDR3 sequence is 19 residues long. Germline V gene data show CDR1 as SEHNR and CDR2 as FQNEAQ (reference sequence).

The chain is built from TRBV28 and TRBJ2-7; 9 nucleotides agree with TRBD1. CDR1 is MDHEN and CDR2 is SYDVKM in the germline V gene. This CDR3 has 14 amino acids. V shed 2 bases and J 4 bases; nucleotides not matched to a gene: 3. CDR3 DNA sequence: TGTGCCAGCAGTTTAGCAGGACAGGGGTACGAGCAGTACTTC. It encodes CASSLAGQGYEQYF.

The gene calls are TRBV12-3 or TRBV12-4 and TRBJ2-5, with TRBD2 matching 10 bases. V lost 2 bases to trimming and J lost 6 bases; unmatched junction nucleotides: 6. This CDR3 spans 15 amino acids. The CDR3 here is CASSLRLAGAQTQYF. The CDR3 DNA is TGTGCCAGCAGTTTAAGGCTAGCGGGAGCCCAGACCCAGTACTTC.

This clonotype was recorded at least ten times. The rearrangement links TRBV7-3 to TRBJ2-1, with D tentatively TRBD2 (6 bases). The length of the CDR3 is 13 residues. V was trimmed by 2 bases and J by 6 bases, leaving 8 bases between them. Germline-derived CDR1 and CDR2 are SGHTA and FQGTGA. CDR3 DNA sequence: TGTGCCAGCAGCTTAGGGGGGACCAATGAGCAGTTCTTC. Its translation is CASSLGGTNEQFF.

This clonotype was observed a few times. This chain uses TRBV9 with TRBJ1-1, with D unclear. V lost 4 bases, J lost 3 bases, and 10 bases lay in between. Per the germline V gene, CDR1 is SGDLS and CDR2 is YYNGEE. The CDR3 has 13 residues. CDR3 region: CASSTDTYTEAFF. The CDR3 DNA follows: TGTGCCAGCAGCACCGACACCTACACTGAAGCTTTCTTT.

The table lists this clonotype with many counts. The chain has TRBV18 and TRBJ2-3; D is possibly TRBD1 or TRBD2 (5 bases each). The germline gives CDR1 KGHSH, CDR2 LQKENI. This CDR3 is built from 17 residues. V was trimmed by 3 bases and J by 3 bases, leaving 19 bases between them. The CDR3 region has the DNA TGTGCCAGCTCACCCGTGGAGAAGGGGACGGGAACAGATACGCAGTATTTT. As protein: CASSPVEKGTGTDTQYF.

This clonotype has a count of ten or more. The chain recombines TRBV7-9 with TRBJ1-6; 9 bases agree with TRBD1. The V gene's germline CDR1 is SEHNR and CDR2 FQNEAQ (reference sequence). The V segment lost 5 bases and the J segment 10 bases; nucleotides outside the gene matches: 6. The CDR3 length is 14 residues. CDR3 nucleotide sequence: TGTGCCAGCAGCCAGGGACAGGGCGGATCACCCCTCCACTTT. Amino acids: CASSQGQGGSPLHF.